The TCR beta chain described here comes from a study of cytomegalovirus exposure and HLA in healthy donors. Study-level background: Researchers found that roughly 81% of 350 to 500 genotyped donors fell within the Caucasian-associated ancestry cluster. Points from the study as a whole: 16,951 TCR beta sequences were associated with HLA alleles at 0.05 false discovery rate in a later analysis. Excluded: some indistinguishable V segments such as TRBV6-2 and TRBV6-3.

Concerning this clone: Its specificity is not known.

The PCR ran on 60 Vbeta and 13 Jbeta primers. Using immunoSEQ multiplex PCR, the repertoire was profiled, and TCRdb retains in-frame clones only, with some absent. The repertoire holds 150,000 to 200,000 clones, with about 80% as singletons. Unrecorded immune exposures were likely, despite nominal health at sampling. The length of the CDR3 is 12 residues. The V gene's germline CDR1 is SGHRS and CDR2 YFSETQ. V was cut by 1 base and J by 5 bases, with 6 bases left in between. The chain carries TRBV5-1 and TRBJ1-2; D remains unclear. The sequence derives from a woman aged 40 to 50 in good health and CMV-seronegative. The sample taken for sequencing was PBMCs. CDR3 region: CASSLSGYGYTF. DNA for the CDR3: TGCGCCAGCAGCTTGTCGGGGTATGGCTACACCTTC.